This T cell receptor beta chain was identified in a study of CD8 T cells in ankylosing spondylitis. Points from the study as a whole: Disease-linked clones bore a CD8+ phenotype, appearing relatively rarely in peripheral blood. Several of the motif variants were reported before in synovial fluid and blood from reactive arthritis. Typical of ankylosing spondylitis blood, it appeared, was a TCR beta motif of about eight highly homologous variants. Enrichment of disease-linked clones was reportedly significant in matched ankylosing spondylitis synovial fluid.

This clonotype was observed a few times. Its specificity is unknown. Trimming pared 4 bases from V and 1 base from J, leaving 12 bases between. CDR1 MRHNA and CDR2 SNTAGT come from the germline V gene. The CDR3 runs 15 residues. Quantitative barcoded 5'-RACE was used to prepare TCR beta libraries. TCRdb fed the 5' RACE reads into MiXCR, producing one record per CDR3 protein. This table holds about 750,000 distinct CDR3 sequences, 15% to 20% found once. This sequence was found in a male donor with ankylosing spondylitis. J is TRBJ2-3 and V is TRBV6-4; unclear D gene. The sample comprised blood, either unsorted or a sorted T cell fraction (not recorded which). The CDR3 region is CASSALPGGTDTQYF. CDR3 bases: TGTGCCAGCAGTGCCCTGCCTGGAGGCACAGATACGCAGTATTTT.